This record covers a single TCR beta chain. The data were obtained in a study of blood T cell repertoires in COVID-19. Study overall: COVID-19 samples collected from the United States, Italy and Spain covered acute and convalescent phases. Nucleic acid was either cDNA or gDNA, and it came from T cells, B-cell-depleted T cells, or PBMCs.

The J segment lost 1 base and the V segment lost 1 base, leaving 5 bases of the junction unmatched. Germline V CDR1 and CDR2: SGHVS, FQNEAQ. This CDR3 is 16 amino acids long. Methods used by the authors: How many nucleated cells were present was estimated from reference gene primer amplification. Here immunoSEQ multiplex PCR was the method, and the copy in TCRdb shows in-frame clones only, minus some. D and trimming come from the DNA, and the V and J calls and clone size come from that table. The sample carries more than 85,000 clones, more than 70% recorded once. The chain is built from TRBV7-8 and TRBJ2-3; 7 bases line up with TRBD2. The source material was peripheral blood. The sequence was collected from a woman aged 45-59 years with acute or convalescent COVID-19. CDR3 sequence: CASSLVGGGRTDTQYF. The CDR3 DNA reads as TGTGCCAGCAGCTTAGTGGGGGGAGGGCGCACAGATACGCAGTATTTT.